The source of this T cell receptor (beta chain) is a study of naive and memory T cell subsets. General observations from the study: There was no ground truth to check naive and memory subset results. Clonotypes are single alpha or beta chains, not paired receptors.

Two oligonucleotides, mixed equimolar, formed the beta constant-region primer covering TRBC1 and TRBC2. TCRdb passed the UMI-ligation and nested PCR reads through MiXCR, listing each CDR3 protein once. The sample has about 90,000 distinct CDR3 sequences, 7% to 8% seen once. This clonotype was seen many times. The antigen remains unidentified. Germline V lookup: CDR1 ENHRY, CDR2 SYGVKD. V was cut by 3 bases and J by 8 bases, with 8 bases left in between. The CDR3 is made up of 12 amino acids. CMV status came from CD4+ T cell IFNgamma after overnight CMV lysate stimulation of fresh PBMCs. CD8 T cells were positively selected from what remained after CD4 positive selection.

Sequencing was done on a sample of central memory CD4+ T cells from blood. The sequence was collected from a human donor in good health. The chain is built from TRBV10-3 and TRBJ2-1; possible D gene TRBD1, 6 bases. Here the CDR3 DNA reads TGTGCCATCAGTGACAGGGGATATGAGCAGTTCTTC. It codes for CAISDRGYEQFF.